This TCR beta chain was documented in a study of beta chain features in type 1 diabetes. Study information: Across the samples, 107,917,701 sorted cells were examined in total. Study-wide results and limits: TCRB repertoires of naive, central memory and Treg cells appeared more similar among patients than among healthy donors. Shortening that was moderate but significant affected the TCRB CDR3s of Type 1 diabetes patients in all four CD4+ subsets. Shorter templates might be favored by PCR, and equally so in patients and in controls.

This clone was seen just once. Its antigen remains unknown. Isolated RNA was reverse transcribed in full, so expressed TCRB transcripts were sequenced. The data were produced by immunoSEQ multiplex PCR, yet TCRdb's version contains in-frame clones alone and is incomplete. The repertoire consists of 130,000 to 150,000 clones, with approximately 52% occurring once and the leading ten covering 0.4% to 0.5%. Per the germline V gene, CDR1 is MNHEY and CDR2 is SVGAGI. V was clipped by 11 bases and J by 3 bases, with 14 bases between them. This CDR3 spans 12 amino acids. The genes are TRBV6-5 and TRBJ2-7; D might be TRBD1 (5 bases). Source material: Tregs from blood. The clonotype originates from a man between 18 and 29 years old in good health. The CDR3 sequence: CASVDSHYEQYF. The CDR3 DNA follows: TGTGCCTCCGTCGACAGTCACTACGAGCAGTACTTC.